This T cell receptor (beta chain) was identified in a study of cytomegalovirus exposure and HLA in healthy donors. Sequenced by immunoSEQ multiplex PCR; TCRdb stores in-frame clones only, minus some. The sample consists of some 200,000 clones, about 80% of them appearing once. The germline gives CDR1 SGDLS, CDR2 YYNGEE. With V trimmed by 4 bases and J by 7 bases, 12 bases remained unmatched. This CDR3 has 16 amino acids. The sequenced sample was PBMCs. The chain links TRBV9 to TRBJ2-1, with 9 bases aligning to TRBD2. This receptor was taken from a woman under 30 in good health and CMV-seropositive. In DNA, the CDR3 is TGTGCCAGCAGCCCACGGCTAGCGGGGCTGGGGAATGAGCAGTTCTTC. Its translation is CASSPRLAGLGNEQFF.